These T cell receptor beta chains were read from a single sample in a study of shared clonotypes between healthy human individuals. Here immunoSEQ multiplex PCR was the method, and the copy in TCRdb shows in-frame clones only, minus some. This table has about 600,000 clones, roughly 95% appearing once. Sequenced material: naive CD8+ T cells sorted from blood. The origin of the receptors is a woman aged 25-40 years in good health. Both conserved end residues are part of each CDR3. The D gene is left open where the match is weak. Clone sizes are given selectively: once, few, many, or a class where the clone is expanded.

TRBV9	-	TRBJ2-1	TRBD1	TGTGCCAGCAGTGGGACAGCCCCCCGGGATGAGCAGTTCTTC	CASSGTAPRDEQFF
TRBV28	-	TRBJ2-1	TRBD1	TGTGCCAGCAGTTTGGGGAGGCAGGGGGCTTGGTATGAGCAGTTCTTC	CASSLGRQGAWYEQFF
TRBV5-6	-	TRBJ2-7	-	TGTGCCAGCAGCAATTCGGACAGCTACGAGCAGTACTTC	CASSNSDSYEQYF
TRBV5-5	once	TRBJ1-5	-	TGTGCCAGCAGCTTGTCTCAGCCCCAGCATTTT	CASSLSQPQHF
TRBV6-1	-	TRBJ1-2	-	TGTGCCAGCAGTGACCAGGGTAACTATGGCTACACCTTC	CASSDQGNYGYTF
TRBV27	-	TRBJ1-5	-	TGTGCCAGCAGTTTAGTGCACAATAGCAATCAGCCCCAGCATTTT	CASSLVHNSNQPQHF
TRBV29-1	-	TRBJ1-1	-	TGCAGCGCCGCTTCCGAGGGGGTGGTCCCTCACACTGAAGCTTTCTTT	CSAASEGVVPHTEAFF
TRBV2	few	TRBJ1-1	-	TGTGCCAGCAGTGAACCAGCGGGTGTGAACACTGAAGCTTTCTTT	CASSEPAGVNTEAFF
TRBV28	-	TRBJ1-1	TRBD1	TGTGCCAGCAGTCCGGTGACAGGGGGCGGCTCTGAAGCTTTCTTT	CASSPVTGGGSEAFF
TRBV13	-	TRBJ1-2	-	TGTGCCAGCAGCCCGAGGGGGGTGATAGGCGGCTACACCTTC	CASSPRGVIGGYTF
TRBV27	once	TRBJ1-1	TRBD1	TGTGCCAGCAGGCCGGGACAGGGGTTCACTGAAGCTTTCTTT	CASRPGQGFTEAFF
TRBV28	-	TRBJ2-7	-	TGTGCCAGCAGTTTCAGCCTTACCTACGAGCAGTACTTC	CASSFSLTYEQYF
TRBV4-1	-	TRBJ2-3	-	TGCGCCAGCAGCCAAGACAGCGGACTCGCAGATACGCAGTATTTT	CASSQDSGLADTQYF
TRBV13	-	TRBJ1-2	-	TGTGCCAGCAGCTCGGACCGAAGCTATGGCTACACCTTC	CASSSDRSYGYTF
TRBV7-6	-	TRBJ2-3	TRBD2	TGTGCCAGCAGCTCTAGCGGGAGTTACGCAGATACGCAGTATTTT	CASSSSGSYADTQYF
TRBV5-1	-	TRBJ2-7	TRBD2	TGCGCCAGCAGTTTTGGACTAGCGGACTCCTACGAGCAGTACTTC	CASSFGLADSYEQYF
TRBV6-6	-	TRBJ1-5	TRBD1	TGTGCCAGCAGTTTAACAGGGGTGTCTCAGCCCCAGCATTTT	CASSLTGVSQPQHF
TRBV9	once	TRBJ1-1	-	TGTGCCAGCAGCGTAGGAGGACGGGGGACAAACACTGAAGCTTTCTTT	CASSVGGRGTNTEAFF
TRBV15	-	TRBJ2-3	-	TGTGCCACCAGCAATCCAGATACGCAGTATTTT	CATSNPDTQYF
TRBV5-5	-	TRBJ1-1	-	TGTGCCAGCAGCTCGTCTAGGGGTACTGAAGCTTTCTTT	CASSSSRGTEAFF
TRBV29-1	-	TRBJ2-5	-	TGCAGCGTTGAAACCTCTGTGGTAGGGGAGACCCAGTACTTC	CSVETSVVGETQYF
TRBV5-4	-	TRBJ2-7	TRBD1	TGTGCCAGCAGCTTGGGAGGGGGCACCCCCTACGAGCAGTACTTC	CASSLGGGTPYEQYF
TRBV6-1	-	TRBJ1-5	-	TGTGCCAGCAGTGATCAGAGGCAGCCCCAGCATTTT	CASSDQRQPQHF
TRBV4-1	-	TRBJ1-2	TRBD1	TGCGCCAGCAGCCAAAACGGACAGGATAGCTATGGCTACACCTTC	CASSQNGQDSYGYTF
TRBV11-2	-	TRBJ2-7	-	TGTGCCAGCAGCCCCCCCGGCAGGCCTCTCTACGAGCAGTACTTC	CASSPPGRPLYEQYF
TRBV4-1	-	TRBJ2-1	-	TGCGCCTCCAAGGAGCCTAGCGCGGTTGAGCAGTTCTTC	CASKEPSAVEQFF
TRBV21-1	-	TRBJ1-1	-	-	CASSVGGGTEAFF
TRBV27	-	TRBJ2-7	TRBD1	TGTGCCAGCAAGACAGGGGGTTCCTACGAGCAGTACTTC	CASKTGGSYEQYF
TRBV5-4	-	TRBJ2-7	TRBD2	TGTGCCAGCAGCCATACTAGCGGATCCTACGAGCAGTACTTC	CASSHTSGSYEQYF
TRBV9	-	TRBJ2-2	-	TGTGCCAGCATGGGGCGGAACACCGGGGAGCTGTTTTTT	CASMGRNTGELFF
TRBV7-9	-	TRBJ2-1	TRBD2	TGTGCCAGCATAAAGCCTAGCGGGAGGCTTCATGAGCAGTTCTTC	CASIKPSGRLHEQFF
TRBV5-1	-	TRBJ2-5	TRBD1	TGCGCCAGCTCGTCCATACAGGGGGTCCAAGAGACCCAGTACTTC	CASSSIQGVQETQYF
TRBV27	-	TRBJ1-1	-	TGTGCCAGCAGTTTTGGGACACGGCTGAACACTGAAGCTTTCTTT	CASSFGTRLNTEAFF
TRBV11-2	-	TRBJ2-5	TRBD2	TGTGCCAGCAGCGCCGGGACTAGCGCGCAAGAGACCCAGTACTTC	CASSAGTSAQETQYF
TRBV27	-	TRBJ2-7	-	TGTGCCAGCAGTCCCGGGACGGCGACGCAGTACTTC	CASSPGTATQYF
TRBV5-1	-	TRBJ2-2	-	TGCGCCAGCAGCCAGGGTGGGATCAACACCGGGGAGCTGTTTTTT	CASSQGGINTGELFF
TRBV5-1	-	TRBJ1-1	TRBD1	TGCGCCAGCAGTCCCGGACAGGGAAGGACTGAAGCTTTCTTT	CASSPGQGRTEAFF
TRBV6-1	-	TRBJ2-2	TRBD1	TGTGCCAGCAGTGAAGGGTTACAGGGGGTTGCCGGGGAGCTGTTTTTT	CASSEGLQGVAGELFF
TRBV11-2	-	TRBJ2-2	-	TGTGCCAGCAGCTTACCCCGCGGGTACACCGGGGAGCTGTTTTTT	CASSLPRGYTGELFF
TRBV27	-	TRBJ1-5	TRBD1	TGTGCCAGCAGGATACAGGGGGGCGTACAGCCCCAGCATTTT	CASRIQGGVQPQHF
TRBV28	-	TRBJ1-5	-	TGTGCCAGCAGTTTATTTGGCGGCTTCAATCAGCCCCAGCATTTT	CASSLFGGFNQPQHF
TRBV6-5	-	TRBJ1-4	TRBD1	TGTGCCAGCAGTTACGACAGGGAAGGAACTAATGAAAAACTGTTTTTT	CASSYDREGTNEKLFF
TRBV28	-	TRBJ2-7	TRBD1	TGTGCCAGCAGTCCCCTGGACAGGGCATTGGACGAGCAGTACTTC	CASSPLDRALDEQYF